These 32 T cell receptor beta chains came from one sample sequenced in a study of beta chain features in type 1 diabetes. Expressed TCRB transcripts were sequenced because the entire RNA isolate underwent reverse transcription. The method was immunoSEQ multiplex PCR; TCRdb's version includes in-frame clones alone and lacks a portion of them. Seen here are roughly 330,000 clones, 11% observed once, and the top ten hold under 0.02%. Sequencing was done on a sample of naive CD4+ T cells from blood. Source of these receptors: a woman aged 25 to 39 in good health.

CDR3 nucleotide sequence: TGTGCCTGGAGTTCGGACACCGGTGAGCAGTACTTC. Its translation: CAWSSDTGEQYF. J is TRBJ2-7 and V is TRBV30; possibly TRBD1 for D (5 bases). The CDR3 is 12 amino acids. The V end was cut by 2 bases, the J end by 7 bases, with 12 bases between. Per germline, CDR1 GTSNPN and CDR2 SVGIG (reference sequence).

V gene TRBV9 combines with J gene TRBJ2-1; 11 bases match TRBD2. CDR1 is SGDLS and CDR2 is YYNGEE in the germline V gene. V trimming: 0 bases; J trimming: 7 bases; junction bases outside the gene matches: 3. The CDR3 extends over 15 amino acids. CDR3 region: CASSVVAGGRNEQFF. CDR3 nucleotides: TGTGCCAGCAGCGTAGTAGCGGGAGGGAGGAATGAGCAGTTCTTC.

DNA of the CDR3: TGTGCCAGCAGTGGGGACGGGGGAGCCAAAAACATTCAGTACTTC. It yields the protein CASSGDGGAKNIQYF. The J gene is TRBJ2-4, the V gene TRBV27, with a tentative D call TRBD2 (6 bases). The V end lost 5 bases, the J end lost 0 bases, and 11 bases lay between the germline ends. The CDR3 runs 15 residues. The germline V gene has CDR1 MNHEY and CDR2 SMNVEV (reference sequence).

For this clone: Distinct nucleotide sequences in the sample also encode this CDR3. DNA of the CDR3: TGTGCCAGCTCACCCCCGTCCCAAGAGACCCAGTACTTC. Protein: CASSPPSQETQYF. The chain carries TRBV18 and TRBJ2-5; D unclear. Per germline, CDR1 KGHSH and CDR2 LQKENI. Trimming took 3 bases from V and 1 from J, leaving 6 bases between them. The CDR3 sequence is 13 residues long. The variable domain in full, completed from reference TRBV18 and TRBJ2-5, reads NAGVMQNPRHLVRRRGQEARLRCSPMKGHSHVYWYRQLPEEGLKFMVYLQKENIIDESGMPKERFSAEFPKEGPSILRIQQVVRGDSAAYFCASSPPSQETQYFGPGTRLLVL.

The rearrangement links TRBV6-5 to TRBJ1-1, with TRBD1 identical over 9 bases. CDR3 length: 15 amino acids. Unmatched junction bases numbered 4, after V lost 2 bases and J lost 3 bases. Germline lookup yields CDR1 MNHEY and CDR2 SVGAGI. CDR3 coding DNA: TGTGCCAGCAGTTACGCCGGACAGGGGTACACTGAAGCTTTCTTT. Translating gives CASSYAGQGYTEAFF.

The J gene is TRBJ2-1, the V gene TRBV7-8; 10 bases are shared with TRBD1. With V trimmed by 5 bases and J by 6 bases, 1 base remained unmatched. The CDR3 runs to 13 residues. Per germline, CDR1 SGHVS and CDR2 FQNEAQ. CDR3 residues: CASSRDRGNEQFF. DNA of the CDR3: TGTGCCAGCAGCCGGGACAGGGGCAATGAGCAGTTCTTC.

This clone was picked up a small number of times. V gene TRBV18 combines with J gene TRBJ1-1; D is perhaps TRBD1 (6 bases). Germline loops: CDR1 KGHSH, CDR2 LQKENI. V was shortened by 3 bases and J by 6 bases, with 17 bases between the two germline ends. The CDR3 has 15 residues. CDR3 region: CASSPDTRTVPEAFF. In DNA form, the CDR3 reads TGTGCCAGCTCACCCGACACGAGGACAGTGCCTGAAGCTTTCTTT.

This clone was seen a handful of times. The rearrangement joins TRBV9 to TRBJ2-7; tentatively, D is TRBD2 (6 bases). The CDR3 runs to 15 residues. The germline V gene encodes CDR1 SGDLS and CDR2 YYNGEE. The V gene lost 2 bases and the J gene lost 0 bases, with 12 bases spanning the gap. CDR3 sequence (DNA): TGTGCCAGCAGCGTGCGCCCCGGGGGCTCCTACGAGCAGTACTTC. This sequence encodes CASSVRPGGSYEQYF.

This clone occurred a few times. The CDR3 nucleotides are TGTGCCAGCAGCCGGGGACAGGGATCCTACAATGAGCAGTTCTTC. Protein product: CASSRGQGSYNEQFF. This chain links TRBV7-3 with TRBJ2-1; 9 bases are shared with TRBD1. The germline V gene encodes CDR1 SGHTA and CDR2 FQGTGA. This CDR3 is 15 amino acids long. Losses at the gene ends were 5 bases for V and 1 base for J; bases not matched to a gene: 3. Looking up the rest from reference TRBV7-3 and TRBJ2-1 gives the full variable domain: GAGVSQTPSNKVTEKGKYVELRCDPISGHTALYWYRQSLGQGPEFLIYFQGTGAADDSGLPNDRFFAVRPEGSVSTLKIQRTERGDSAVYLCASSRGQGSYNEQFFGPGTRLTVL.

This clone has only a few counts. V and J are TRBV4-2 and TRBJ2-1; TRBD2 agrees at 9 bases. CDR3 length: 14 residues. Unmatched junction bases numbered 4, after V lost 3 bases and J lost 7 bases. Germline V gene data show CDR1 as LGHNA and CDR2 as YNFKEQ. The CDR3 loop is CASSHVSGSNEQFF. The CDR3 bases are TGTGCCAGCAGCCACGTTAGCGGGAGTAATGAGCAGTTCTTC.

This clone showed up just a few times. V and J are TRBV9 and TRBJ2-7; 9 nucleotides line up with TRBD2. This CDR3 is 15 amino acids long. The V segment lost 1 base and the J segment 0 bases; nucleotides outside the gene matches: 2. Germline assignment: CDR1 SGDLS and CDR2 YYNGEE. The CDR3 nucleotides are TGTGCCAGCAGCGTACATAGCGGGAGCTCCTACGAGCAGTACTTC. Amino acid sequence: CASSVHSGSSYEQYF.

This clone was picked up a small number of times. The CDR3, as DNA: TGTGCCAGCAGCGGACAGGCCAAGGGGCCCCAGCATTTT. This encodes CASSGQAKGPQHF. The chain recombines TRBV7-2 with TRBJ1-5, with TRBD1 matching 7 bases. The CDR3 loop spans 13 amino acids. Germline V lookup: CDR1 SGHTA, CDR2 FQGNSA. With V trimmed by 5 bases and J by 9 bases, 7 bases remained unmatched. Drawing the rest from reference TRBV7-2 and TRBJ1-5, the complete variable domain is GAGVSQSPSNKVTEKGKDVELRCDPISGHTALYWYRQSLGQGLEFLIYFQGNSAPDKSGLPSDRFSAERTGGSVSTLTIQRTQQEDSAVYLCASSGQAKGPQHFGDGTRLSIL.

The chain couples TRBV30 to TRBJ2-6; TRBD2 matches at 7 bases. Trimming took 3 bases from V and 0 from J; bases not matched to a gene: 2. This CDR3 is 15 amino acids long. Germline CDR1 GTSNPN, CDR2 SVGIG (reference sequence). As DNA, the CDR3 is TGTGCCTGGAGCGCGGGGGTCTCTGGGGCCAACGTCCTGACTTTC. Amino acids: CAWSAGVSGANVLTF.

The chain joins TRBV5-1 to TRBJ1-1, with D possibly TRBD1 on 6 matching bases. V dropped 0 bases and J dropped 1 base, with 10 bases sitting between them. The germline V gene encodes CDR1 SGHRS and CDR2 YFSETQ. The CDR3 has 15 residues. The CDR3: CASSLVTGSNTEAFF. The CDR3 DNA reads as TGCGCCAGCAGCTTGGTTACAGGGTCGAACACTGAAGCTTTCTTT.

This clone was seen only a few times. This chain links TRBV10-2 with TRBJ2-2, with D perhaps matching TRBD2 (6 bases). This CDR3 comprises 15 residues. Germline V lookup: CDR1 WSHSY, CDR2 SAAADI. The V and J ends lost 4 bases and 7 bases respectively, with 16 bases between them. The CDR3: CASSALTGAIGELFF. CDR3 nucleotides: TGCGCCAGCAGTGCCCTCACGGGAGCGATCGGGGAGCTGTTTTTT.

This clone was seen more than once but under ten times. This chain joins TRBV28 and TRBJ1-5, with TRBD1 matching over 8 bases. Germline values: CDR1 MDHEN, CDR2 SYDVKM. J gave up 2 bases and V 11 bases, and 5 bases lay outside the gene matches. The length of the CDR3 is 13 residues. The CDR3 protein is CAVTGGRNQPQHF. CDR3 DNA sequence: TGTGCCGTTACAGGGGGGCGCAATCAGCCCCAGCATTTT. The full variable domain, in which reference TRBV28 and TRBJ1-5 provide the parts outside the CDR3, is DVKVTQSSRYLVKRTGEKVFLECVQDMDHENMFWYRQDPGLGLRLIYFSYDVKMKEKGDIPEGYSVSREKKERFSLILESASTNQTSMYLCAVTGGRNQPQHFGDGTRLSIL.

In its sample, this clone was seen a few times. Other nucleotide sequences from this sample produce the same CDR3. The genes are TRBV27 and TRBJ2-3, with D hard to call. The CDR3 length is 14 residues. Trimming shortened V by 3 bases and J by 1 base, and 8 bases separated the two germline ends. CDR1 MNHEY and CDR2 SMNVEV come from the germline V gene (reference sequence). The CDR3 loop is CASSLAEGTDTQYF. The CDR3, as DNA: TGTGCCAGCAGTTTGGCAGAGGGCACAGATACGCAGTATTTT.

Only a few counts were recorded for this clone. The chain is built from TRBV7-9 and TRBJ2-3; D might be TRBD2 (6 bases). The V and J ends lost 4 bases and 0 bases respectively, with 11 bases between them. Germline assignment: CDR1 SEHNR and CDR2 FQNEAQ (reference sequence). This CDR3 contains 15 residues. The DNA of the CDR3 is TGTGCCAGCAGCTCTCGGGGGTTTAGCACAGATACGCAGTATTTT. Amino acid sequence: CASSSRGFSTDTQYF.

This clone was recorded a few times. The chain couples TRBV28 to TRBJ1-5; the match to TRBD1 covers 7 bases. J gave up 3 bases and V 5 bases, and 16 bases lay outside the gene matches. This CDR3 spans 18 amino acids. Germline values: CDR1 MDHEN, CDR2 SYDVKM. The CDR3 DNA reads TGTGCCAGCAGTACCACGGGACAGCGGTTGAAGGACAATCAGCCCCAGCATTTT. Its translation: CASSTTGQRLKDNQPQHF.

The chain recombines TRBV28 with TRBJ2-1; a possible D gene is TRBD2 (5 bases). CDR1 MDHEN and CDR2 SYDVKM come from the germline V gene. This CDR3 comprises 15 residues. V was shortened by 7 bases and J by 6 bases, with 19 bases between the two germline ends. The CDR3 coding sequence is TGTGCCAGCACACCACCACAGAGGGTAGGCAATGAGCAGTTCTTC. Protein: CASTPPQRVGNEQFF.

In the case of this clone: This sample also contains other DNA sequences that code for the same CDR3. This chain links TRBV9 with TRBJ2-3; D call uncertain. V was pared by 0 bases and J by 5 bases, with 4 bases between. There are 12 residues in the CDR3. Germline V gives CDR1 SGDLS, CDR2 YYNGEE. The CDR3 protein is CASSVGGDTQYF. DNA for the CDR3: TGTGCCAGCAGCGTAGGAGGAGATACGCAGTATTTT.

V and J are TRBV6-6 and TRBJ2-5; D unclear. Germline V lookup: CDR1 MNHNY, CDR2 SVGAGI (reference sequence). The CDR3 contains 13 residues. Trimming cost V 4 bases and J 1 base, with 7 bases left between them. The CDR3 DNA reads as TGTGCCAGCAGTTCACAGATCCAAGAGACCCAGTACTTC. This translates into CASSSQIQETQYF.

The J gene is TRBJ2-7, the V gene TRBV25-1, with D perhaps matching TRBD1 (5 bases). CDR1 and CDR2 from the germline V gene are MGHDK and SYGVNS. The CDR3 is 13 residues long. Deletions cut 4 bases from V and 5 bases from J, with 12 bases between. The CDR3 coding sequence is TGTGCCAGCAGTGCCGGATGGGGCCACGAGCAGTACTTC. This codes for CASSAGWGHEQYF.

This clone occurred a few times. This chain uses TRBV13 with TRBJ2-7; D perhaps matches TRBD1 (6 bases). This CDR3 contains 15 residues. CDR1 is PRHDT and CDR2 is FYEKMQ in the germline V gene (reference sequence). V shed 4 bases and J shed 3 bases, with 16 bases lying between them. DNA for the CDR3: TGTGCCAGCAGCTCACAGGGAATTAAGGGCTACGAGCAGTACTTC. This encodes CASSSQGIKGYEQYF.

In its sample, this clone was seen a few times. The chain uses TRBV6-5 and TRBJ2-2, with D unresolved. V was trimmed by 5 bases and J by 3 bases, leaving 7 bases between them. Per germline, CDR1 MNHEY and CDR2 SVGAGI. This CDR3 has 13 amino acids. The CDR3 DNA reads TGTGCCAGCAGTAAACAACACACCGGGGAGCTGTTTTTT. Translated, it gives CASSKQHTGELFF.

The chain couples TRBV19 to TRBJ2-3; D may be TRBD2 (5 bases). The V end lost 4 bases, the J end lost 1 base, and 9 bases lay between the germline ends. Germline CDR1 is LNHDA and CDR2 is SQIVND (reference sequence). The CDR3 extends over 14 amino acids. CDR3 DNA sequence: TGTGCCAGTAGTACGGGAATCGGCACAGATACGCAGTATTTT. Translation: CASSTGIGTDTQYF.

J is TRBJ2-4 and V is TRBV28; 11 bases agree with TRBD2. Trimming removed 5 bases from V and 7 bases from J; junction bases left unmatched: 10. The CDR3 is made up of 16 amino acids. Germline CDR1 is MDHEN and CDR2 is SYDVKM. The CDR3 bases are TGTGCCAGCAGTGCCCAAACTAGCGGGAGTAGGAACATTCAGTACTTC. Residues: CASSAQTSGSRNIQYF.

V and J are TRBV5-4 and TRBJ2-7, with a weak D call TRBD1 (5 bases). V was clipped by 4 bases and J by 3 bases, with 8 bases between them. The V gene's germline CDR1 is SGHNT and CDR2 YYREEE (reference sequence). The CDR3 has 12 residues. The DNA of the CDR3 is TGTGCCAGCAGCATCGACAGCTACGAGCAGTACTTC. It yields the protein CASSIDSYEQYF.

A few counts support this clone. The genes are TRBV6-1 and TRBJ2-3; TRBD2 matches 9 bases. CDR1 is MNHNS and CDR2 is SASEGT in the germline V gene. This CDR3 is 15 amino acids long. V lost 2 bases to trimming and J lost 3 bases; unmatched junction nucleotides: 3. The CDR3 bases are TGTGCCAGCAGTGAACGGCTAGCGGGGACAGATACGCAGTATTTT. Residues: CASSERLAGTDTQYF.

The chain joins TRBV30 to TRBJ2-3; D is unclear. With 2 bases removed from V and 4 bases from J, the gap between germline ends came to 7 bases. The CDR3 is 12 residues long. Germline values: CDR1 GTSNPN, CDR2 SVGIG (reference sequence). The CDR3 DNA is TGTGCCTGGAGTTTATCGTCAGATACGCAGTATTTT. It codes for CAWSLSSDTQYF. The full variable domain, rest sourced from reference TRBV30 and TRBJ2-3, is SQTIHQWPATLVQPVGSPLSLECTVEGTSNPNLYWYRQAAGRGLQLLFYSVGIGQISSEVPQNLSASRPQDRQFILSSKKLLLSDSGFYLCAWSLSSDTQYFGPGTRLTVL.

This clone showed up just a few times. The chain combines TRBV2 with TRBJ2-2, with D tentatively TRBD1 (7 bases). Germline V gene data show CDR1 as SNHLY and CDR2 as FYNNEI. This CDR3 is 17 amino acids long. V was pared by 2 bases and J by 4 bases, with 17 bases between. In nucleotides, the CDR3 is TGTGCCAGCAGTGAAAACCCAGGGGGAGGTAGCACCGGGGAGCTGTTTTTT. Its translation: CASSENPGGGSTGELFF.

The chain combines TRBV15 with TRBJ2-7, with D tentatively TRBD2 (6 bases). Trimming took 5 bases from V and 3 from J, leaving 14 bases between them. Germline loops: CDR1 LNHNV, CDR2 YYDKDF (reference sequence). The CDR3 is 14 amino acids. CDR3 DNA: TGTGCCACCAGCCTCCAAGGAGGGTTCTACGAGCAGTACTTC. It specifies CATSLQGGFYEQYF.